This record looks at one T cell receptor beta chain sequence and its context. The sample belongs to a study of T-cell memory formation after mild COVID-19. Study-wide context: TCR clusters largely stayed donor specific.

TCRdb ran MiXCR on the 5' RACE reads and lists one entry per CDR3 protein. The sample yields fewer than 350,000 distinct CDR3 sequences, approximately 15% seen once. V lost 1 base to trimming and J lost 1 base, with 7 bases between them. Germline V gene sequence: CDR1 DFQATT, CDR2 SNEGSKA (reference sequence). This CDR3 contains 14 residues. The sample comprised PBMCs or a T cell subset sorted from them (not recorded which). The TCR was taken from a man in his late teens or twenties who had mild COVID-19 (a few samples of this study predate the infection). Cell type and time point are not known. This sequence joins TRBV20-1 and TRBJ2-2, with a weak D call TRBD1 (6 bases). The CDR3 loop is CSARVQGNTGELFF. CDR3 sequence (DNA): TGCAGTGCTAGAGTACAGGGGAACACCGGGGAGCTGTTTTTT.